The 27 T cell receptor beta chains listed next were all sequenced from one sample in a study of shared clonotypes between healthy human individuals (dated by TCRdb to the early 2020s). The method was the immunoSEQ multiplex PCR assay. TCRdb holds this immuneACCESS table with in-frame rearrangements only. Some clones are missing; in checked studies, unresolved V genes explain under half, and the rest has no known cause. Counted in this sample were over 1.5 million clones; around 98% of them appeared once. The top ten clones comprise roughly 0.42% of the sample. The specimen sequenced was naive CD4+ T cells sorted from blood. The cell subset or site tag for this specimen amounts to: CD45RA+ positively selected. These receptors originate from a man aged 25-45 years in good health.

The chain joins TRBV4-3 to TRBJ2-7, with 8 bases aligning to TRBD2. CDR1 is LGHNA and CDR2 is YSLEER in the germline V gene. The J segment lost 0 bases and the V segment lost 0 bases, leaving 4 bases of the junction unmatched. The CDR3 contains 16 residues. CDR3 residues: CASSQEVAGGSYEQYF. The CDR3 bases are TGCGCCAGCAGCCAAGAAGTGGCGGGAGGCTCCTACGAGCAGTACTTC.

V and J are TRBV19 and TRBJ1-5; D uncertain. Trimming removed 5 bases at V and 0 bases at J, with 8 bases between. The CDR3 runs 14 residues. Germline CDR1 and CDR2: LNHDA and SQIVND (reference sequence). CDR3 bases: TGTGCCAGTAGTTCCTCAAATAGCAATCAGCCCCAGCATTTT. This sequence encodes CASSSSNSNQPQHF.

On this clone: The same CDR3 is also encoded by other DNA sequences in this sample. The chain carries TRBV28 and TRBJ2-3; the match to TRBD1 covers 9 bases. Germline lookup yields CDR1 MDHEN and CDR2 SYDVKM. After removal of 6 bases from V and 1 base from J, the junction contained 2 bases not matched to a gene. The CDR3 spans 14 residues. CDR3 protein: CASSRTGGTDTQYF. Written as DNA, the CDR3 is TGTGCCAGCAGCCGGACAGGGGGCACAGATACGCAGTATTTT.

The chain couples TRBV7-9 to TRBJ1-1; possibly TRBD1 for D (6 bases). V was trimmed by 5 bases and J by 4 bases, leaving 20 bases between them. The CDR3 is made up of 16 amino acids. From germline, CDR1 is SEHNR and CDR2 FQNEAQ (reference sequence). The CDR3 reads CASSLWGGSAITEAFF. CDR3 DNA sequence: TGTGCCAGCAGCCTATGGGGGGGCAGTGCGATCACTGAAGCTTTCTTT.

The rearrangement joins TRBV5-6 to TRBJ1-5, with 7 positions matching TRBD1. V was clipped by 4 bases and J by 0 bases; unmatched bases: 10. The CDR3 is made up of 17 amino acids. Germline CDR1 SGHDT, CDR2 YYEEEE. CDR3 amino acids: CASSKRLRDSSNQPQHF. The CDR3, as DNA: TGTGCCAGCAGCAAACGACTTCGGGACAGTAGCAATCAGCCCCAGCATTTT.

The CDR3 bases are TGTGCCAGCAGCTTTTTAAGGGATCAGCCCCAGCATTTT. As protein: CASSFLRDQPQHF. The V gene is TRBV28, the J gene TRBJ1-5; no definite D call. This CDR3 comprises 13 residues. The V and J ends lost 6 bases and 5 bases respectively, with 11 bases between them. Germline CDR1 MDHEN, CDR2 SYDVKM.

The chain employs TRBV14 and TRBJ1-2, with D perhaps matching TRBD1 (6 bases). CDR3 size: 15 residues. The V end was cut by 4 bases, the J end by 4 bases, with 16 bases between. CDR1 and CDR2 (germline): SGHDN, FVKESK. This chain's CDR3 is CASSPMAMGAYGYTF. CDR3 coding DNA: TGTGCCAGCAGCCCGATGGCGATGGGGGCCTATGGCTACACCTTC.

The CDR3 coding sequence is TGTGCCAGCAGTCCTGAAGCGGGAGGGCCTCGGGAGACCCAGTACTTC. This codes for CASSPEAGGPRETQYF. The rearrangement uses TRBV5-4 and TRBJ2-5, with 10 bases matching TRBD2. The CDR3 extends over 16 amino acids. V gave up 5 bases and J gave up 5 bases; unmatched junction bases: 12. Germline CDR1 SGHNT, CDR2 YYREEE (reference sequence).

The sample holds one count of this clone. V is TRBV11-3 and J is TRBJ2-7; 7 bases are shared with TRBD1. From germline, CDR1 is SGHNT and CDR2 YENEEA. The CDR3 is made up of 13 amino acids. V lost 0 bases, J lost 7 bases, and 3 bases stayed unmatched. As DNA, the CDR3 is TGTGCCAGCAGCTTAGACAGGGGGACAGAGCAGTACTTC. Translated: CASSLDRGTEQYF.

The chain couples TRBV15 to TRBJ2-7; 10 bases are a match to TRBD1. The CDR3 spans 17 residues. Germline CDR1 and CDR2: LNHNV and YYDKDF (reference sequence). After removal of 3 bases from V and 2 bases from J, the junction contained 10 bases not matched to a gene. In nucleotides, the CDR3 is TGTGCCACCAGCAGTCCCGGGACAGGGGTAAGGGCCTACGAGCAGTACTTC. Translation: CATSSPGTGVRAYEQYF. Full variable domain (rest looked up from reference TRBV15 and TRBJ2-7): DAMVIQNPRYQVTQFGKPVTLSCSQTLNHNVMYWYQQKSSQAPKLLFHYYDKDFNNEADTPDNFQSRRPNTSFCFLDIRSPGLGDTAMYLCATSSPGTGVRAYEQYFGPGTRLTVT.

The rearrangement links TRBV11-2 to TRBJ2-7; 7 bases fit TRBD2. The V segment lost 1 base and the J segment 3 bases; nucleotides outside the gene matches: 6. Germline assignment: CDR1 SGHAT and CDR2 FQNNGV. This CDR3 is built from 15 residues. CDR3 loop: CASSLVASGFYEQYF. The CDR3, as DNA: TGTGCCAGCAGCTTAGTAGCTAGCGGATTCTACGAGCAGTACTTC.

The chain has TRBV9 and TRBJ2-1; 8 bases are a match to TRBD1. This CDR3 region has 17 residues. Germline CDR1 reads SGDLS; CDR2 reads YYNGEE. V was pared by 3 bases and J by 5 bases, with 13 bases of the junction left unmatched. The CDR3 DNA is TGTGCCAGCAGCGGACAGGGGTTCAACCATATCGACAATGAGCAGTTCTTC. Translating it yields CASSGQGFNHIDNEQFF.

This sequence joins TRBV2 and TRBJ1-4; D gene unclear. V was cut by 6 bases and J by 8 bases, with 13 bases left in between. Germline V CDR1 and CDR2: SNHLY, FYNNEI. CDR3 length: 13 amino acids. The CDR3 here is CASRTIRGEKLFF. For the CDR3, the DNA is TGTGCCAGCAGGACTATTCGAGGCGAAAAACTGTTTTTT.

The chain recombines TRBV10-1 with TRBJ1-5; D gene uncertain. Germline V lookup: CDR1 WNHNN, CDR2 SYGVQD (reference sequence). The CDR3 contains 13 residues. V dropped 0 bases and J dropped 5 bases, with 5 bases sitting between them. CDR3 DNA sequence: TGCGCCAGCAGTGAGTCGACTGATCAGCCCCAGCATTTT. Encoded protein: CASSESTDQPQHF.

Concerning this clone itself: Other DNA variants within this sample encode the same CDR3. This CDR3 reads CASSLGQGNNQPQHF. The CDR3 DNA is TGCGCCAGCAGCTTGGGTCAGGGAAACAATCAGCCCCAGCATTTT. The V and J genes are TRBV5-1 and TRBJ1-5; D is perhaps TRBD1 (5 bases). V was shortened by 0 bases and J by 3 bases, with 10 bases between the two germline ends. Germline assignment: CDR1 SGHRS and CDR2 YFSETQ. CDR3 length: 15 amino acids.

The rearrangement uses TRBV6-1 and TRBJ1-1, with a possible D match to TRBD1 (6 bases). The ends were cut back, 2 bases at V and 6 bases at J, with 16 bases in the middle. CDR3 size: 15 residues. The germline CDR1 and CDR2 sequences are MNHNS and SASEGT. CDR3 in DNA: TGTGCCAGCAGTGAAACGACTTGGGGGGCCGCTGAAGCTTTCTTT. It encodes CASSETTWGAAEAFF.

V usage is TRBV6-1 and J usage is TRBJ1-2; 7 nucleotides match TRBD1. V trimming: 7 bases; J trimming: 2 bases; junction bases outside the gene matches: 7. The length of the CDR3 is 14 residues. CDR1 and CDR2 (germline): MNHNS, SASEGT. This CDR3 reads CASTRDRVNYGYTF. CDR3 nucleotide sequence: TGTGCCAGCACTCGCGACAGGGTCAACTATGGCTACACCTTC.

The gene calls are TRBV30 and TRBJ2-4; weak D call: TRBD1 (7 bases). Looked up from germline, CDR1 is GTSNPN and CDR2 is SVGIG (reference sequence). Trimming took 3 bases from V and 6 from J, leaving 12 bases between them. This CDR3 comprises 13 residues. CDR3 coding DNA: TGTGCCTGGAGCCAGGGGGGACGAAACATTCAGTACTTC. Amino acids: CAWSQGGRNIQYF. Full variable domain (remainder filled in from reference TRBV30 and TRBJ2-4): SQTIHQWPATLVQPVGSPLSLECTVEGTSNPNLYWYRQAAGRGLQLLFYSVGIGQISSEVPQNLSASRPQDRQFILSSKKLLLSDSGFYLCAWSQGGRNIQYFGAGTRLSVL.

The rearrangement links TRBV15 to TRBJ1-5, with TRBD1 as a possible D gene (5 bases). The CDR3 is 15 amino acids. Trimming took off 5 bases at V and 4 bases at J, with 15 bases between the two ends. Per the germline V gene, CDR1 is LNHNV and CDR2 is YYDKDF (reference sequence). The CDR3: CATSDSQGWNQPQHF. For the CDR3, the DNA is TGTGCCACCAGCGATTCCCAGGGTTGGAATCAGCCCCAGCATTTT.

Details on this clone: At one of its ends the junction is not consistent with the germline gene, which may arise from a read error. DNA for the CDR3: TGTGCCAGCAGTTCCCACGGGGCAGCGGGATCCCCACACTTC. Protein sequence: CASSSHGAAGSPHF. The V and J genes are TRBV28 and TRBJ1-2, with TRBD1 as a possible D gene (5 bases). The CDR3 runs 14 residues. Germline lookup yields CDR1 MDHEN and CDR2 SYDVKM.

The rearrangement joins TRBV6-5 to TRBJ2-1; 7 nucleotides agree with TRBD2. The CDR3 has 14 residues. In germline, CDR1 is MNHEY, CDR2 SVGAGI. The V and J ends lost 2 bases and 8 bases, in that order; junction bases with no gene match: 6. The CDR3 nucleotides read TGTGCCAGCAGTTACGGACTAGTTGGCGATGAGCAGTTCTTC. Its translation: CASSYGLVGDEQFF.

This clone was recorded only once. The chain combines TRBV13 with TRBJ2-1; 7 nucleotides agree with TRBD2. Germline V gene sequence: CDR1 PRHDT, CDR2 FYEKMQ (reference sequence). The CDR3 has 16 amino acids. Trimming took 1 base from V and 2 from J; bases not matched to a gene: 5. The DNA for the CDR3 is TGTGCCAGCAGCTTAGTCGCCAGCGGGGCCTACAATGAGCAGTTCTTC. It encodes CASSLVASGAYNEQFF.

Note on this clone: This sample includes further DNA sequences coding for the same CDR3. The chain carries TRBV5-1 and TRBJ2-7; no clear D gene. Germline CDR1 reads SGHRS; CDR2 reads YFSETQ. The CDR3 is 13 residues long. The V end lost 0 bases, the J end lost 3 bases, and 7 bases lay between the germline ends. The CDR3 DNA sequence: TGCGCCAGCAGCTTGGGCCAGGTCTACGAGCAGTACTTC. It translates to CASSLGQVYEQYF.

The chain joins TRBV18 to TRBJ2-5, with 10 bases that match TRBD1. Per the germline V gene, CDR1 is KGHSH and CDR2 is LQKENI. V dropped 4 bases and J dropped 5; count of bases not matched to a gene: 10. This CDR3 has 16 residues. The chain's CDR3 is CASSLLTGGGPETQYF. The CDR3 nucleotides read TGTGCCAGCTCACTCCTGACAGGGGGCGGCCCTGAGACCCAGTACTTC.

The chain has TRBV28 and TRBJ2-3; TRBD2 matches at 9 bases. CDR1 and CDR2 from the germline V gene are MDHEN and SYDVKM. The junction had 3 bases not matched to a gene; V was cut back by 6 bases and J by 5 bases. The CDR3 contains 13 residues. CDR3 DNA: TGTGCCAGCAGCGGACTAGCGCGAGATACGCAGTATTTT. Its translation is CASSGLARDTQYF.

This clone was seen just once. The chain recombines TRBV5-5 with TRBJ2-7; no clear D gene. Germline V CDR1 and CDR2: SGHKS, YYEKEE (reference sequence). V dropped 4 bases and J dropped 0 bases, with 11 bases sitting between them. The length of the CDR3 is 14 residues. The CDR3 region has the DNA TGTGCCAGCAGCCGACTGATGAGCTCCTACGAGCAGTACTTC. Residues: CASSRLMSSYEQYF.

J is TRBJ2-7 and V is TRBV25-1; D is ambiguous. CDR1 and CDR2 from the germline V gene are MGHDK and SYGVNS. Trimming removed 6 bases at V and 2 bases at J, with 11 bases between. The CDR3 length is 13 residues. In DNA form, the CDR3 reads TGTGCCAGCAGCCTCCATACTACCTACGAGCAGTACTTC. Its translation: CASSLHTTYEQYF.